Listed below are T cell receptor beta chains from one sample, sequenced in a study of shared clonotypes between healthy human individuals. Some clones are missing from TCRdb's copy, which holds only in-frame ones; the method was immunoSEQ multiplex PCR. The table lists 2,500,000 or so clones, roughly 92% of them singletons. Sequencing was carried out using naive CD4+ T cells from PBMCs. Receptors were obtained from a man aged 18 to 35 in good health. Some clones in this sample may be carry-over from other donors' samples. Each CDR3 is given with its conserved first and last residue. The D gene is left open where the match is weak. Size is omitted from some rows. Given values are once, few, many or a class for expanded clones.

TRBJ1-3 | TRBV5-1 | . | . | CASSLGPSGSGNTIYF | TGCGCCAGCAGCTTGGGGCCGTCAGGCTCTGGAAACACCATATATTTT
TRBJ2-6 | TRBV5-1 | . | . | CASSLTASAGANVLTF | TGCGCCAGCAGCTTGACAGCGAGCGCGGGGGCCAACGTCCTGACTTTC
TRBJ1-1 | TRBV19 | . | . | CASSSGARSHTEAFF | TGTGCCAGTAGTTCTGGGGCGCGAAGCCACACTGAAGCTTTCTTT
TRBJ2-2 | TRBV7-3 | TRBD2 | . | CASSRRTGRGVTGELFF | TGTGCCAGCAGCCGGAGAACGGGCCGGGGGGTGACCGGGGAGCTGTTTTTT
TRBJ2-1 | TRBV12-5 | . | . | CASGVSYNEQFF | TGTGCTAGTGGTGTCAGTTACAATGAGCAGTTCTTC
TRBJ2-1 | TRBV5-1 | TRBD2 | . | CASSLSGSSYNEQFF | TGCGCCAGCAGCTTGAGCGGGAGTTCCTACAATGAGCAGTTCTTC
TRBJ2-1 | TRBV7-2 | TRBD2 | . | CASSLLAAERSEQFF | TGTGCCAGCAGCTTGCTAGCGGCAGAAAGGAGTGAGCAGTTCTTC
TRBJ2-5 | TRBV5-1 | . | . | CASSLSGGETQYF | TGCGCCAGCAGCTTATCAGGAGGGGAGACCCAGTACTTC
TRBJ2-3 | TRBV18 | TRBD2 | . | CASSPGGGNTDTQYF | TGTGCCAGCTCACCCGGGGGAGGGAACACAGATACGCAGTATTTT
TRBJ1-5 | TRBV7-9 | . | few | CASSQGGHSNQPQHF | TGTGCCAGCAGCCAAGGCGGACATAGCAATCAGCCCCAGCATTTT
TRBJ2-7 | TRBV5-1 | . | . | CASSTQGPSGDEQYF | TGCGCCAGCAGCACACAGGGACCCTCTGGGGACGAGCAGTACTTC
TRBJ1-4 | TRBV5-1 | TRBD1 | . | CASSHQTGATNEKLFF | TGCGCCAGCAGCCATCAGACAGGGGCAACTAATGAAAAACTGTTTTTT
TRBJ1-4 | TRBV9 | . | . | CASSFRHAANEKLFF | TGTGCCAGCAGCTTTCGACATGCCGCCAATGAAAAACTGTTTTTT
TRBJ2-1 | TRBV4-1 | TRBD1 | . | CASSQDGTGKLSEQFF | TGCGCCAGCAGCCAAGATGGGACAGGGAAGTTGTCGGAGCAGTTCTTC
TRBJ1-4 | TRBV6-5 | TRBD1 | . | CASSYSSGQGNEKLFF | TGTGCCAGCAGTTACTCGTCCGGACAGGGTAATGAAAAACTGTTTTTT
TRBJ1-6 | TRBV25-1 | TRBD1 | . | CASGQDYNSPLHF | TGTGCTTCCGGACAGGACTATAATTCACCCCTCCACTTT
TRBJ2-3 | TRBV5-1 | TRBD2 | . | CASSTGTSGRAGADTQYF | TGCGCCAGCAGCACCGGGACTAGCGGGAGAGCGGGGGCAGATACGCAGTATTTT
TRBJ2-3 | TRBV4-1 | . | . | CASSRGVTDTQYF | TGCGCCAGCAGCCGCGGGGTAACAGATACGCAGTATTTT
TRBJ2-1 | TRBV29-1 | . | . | CSVENTRADEQFF | TGCAGCGTTGAAAACACCCGGGCCGATGAGCAGTTCTTC
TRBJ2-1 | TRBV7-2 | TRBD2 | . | CASSRPGLAGAAVVFF | TGTGCCAGCAGCAGACCCGGACTAGCGGGAGCAGCTGTCGTGTTCTTC
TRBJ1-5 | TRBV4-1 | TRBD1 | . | CASSRQGVGNQPQHF | TGCGCCAGCAGCCGACAGGGTGTTGGCAATCAGCCCCAGCATTTT
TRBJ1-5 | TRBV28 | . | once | CASSLSGLGQPQHF | TGTGCCAGCAGCCTATCGGGGTTGGGACAGCCCCAGCATTTT
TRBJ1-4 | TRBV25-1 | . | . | CASSELGRNEKLFF | TGTGCCAGCAGTGAATTGGGGAGGAATGAAAAACTGTTTTTT
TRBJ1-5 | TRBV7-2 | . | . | CASSPWIEFHQPQHF | TGTGCCAGCAGCCCATGGATAGAGTTCCATCAGCCCCAGCATTTT
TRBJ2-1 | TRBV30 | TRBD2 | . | CAWSEGLAGANEQFF | TGTGCCTGGAGTGAGGGACTAGCGGGAGCCAATGAGCAGTTCTTC
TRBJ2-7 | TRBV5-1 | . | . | CASSLEPASTTIEQYF | TGCGCCAGCAGCTTGGAGCCGGCTTCGACTACGATTGAGCAGTACTTC
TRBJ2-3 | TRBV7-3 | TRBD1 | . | CASSSGQGTTDTQYF | TGTGCCAGCAGTTCAGGACAGGGCACCACAGATACGCAGTATTTT
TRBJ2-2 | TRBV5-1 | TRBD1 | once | CASSFQQSGTGFSGELFF | TGCGCCAGCAGCTTTCAACAATCCGGGACAGGGTTCTCCGGGGAGCTGTTTTTT
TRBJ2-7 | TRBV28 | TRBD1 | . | CASSTGQETYEQYF | TGTGCCAGCAGTACGGGACAGGAGACCTACGAGCAGTACTTC
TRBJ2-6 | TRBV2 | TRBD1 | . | CASSKDRAYHSGANVLTF | TGTGCCAGCAGTAAGGACAGGGCTTACCACTCTGGGGCCAACGTCCTGACTTTC
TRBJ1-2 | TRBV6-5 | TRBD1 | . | CASSTDREHGYTF | TGTGCCAGCAGTACCGACAGGGAACATGGCTACACCTTC